This passage covers 21 T cell receptor beta chains from one sample sequenced in a study of blood T cell repertoires in COVID-19. Using immunoSEQ multiplex PCR, the repertoire was profiled, and TCRdb retains in-frame clones only, with some absent. Of roughly 110,000 clones listed, 80% to 90% are singletons. Material: peripheral blood. These TCRs come from a woman aged 45-65 years with acute or convalescent COVID-19.

V and J are TRBV5-1 and TRBJ2-7, with TRBD1 matching 9 bases. The CDR3 has 14 residues. CDR1 SGHRS and CDR2 YFSETQ come from the germline V gene. V shed 5 bases, J shed 2 bases, and the junction held 5 bases outside the gene matches. In nucleotides, the CDR3 is TGCGCCAGCAGGCCCGGGACAGGGACCTACGAGCAGTACTTC. Its protein is CASRPGTGTYEQYF.

The chain carries TRBV10-2 and TRBJ1-1, with 7 positions matching TRBD1. The CDR3 has 12 residues. Losses at the gene ends were 3 bases for V and 8 bases for J; bases not matched to a gene: 3. Germline CDR1 reads WSHSY; CDR2 reads SAAADI. The CDR3 nucleotides read TGCGCCAGCAGTGACGGGGACAGCGAAGCTTTCTTT. This translates into CASSDGDSEAFF.

The chain combines TRBV10-3 with TRBJ2-5; 9 nucleotides match TRBD2. Looked up from germline, CDR1 is ENHRY and CDR2 is SYGVKD. This CDR3 is 16 amino acids long. Losses at the gene ends were 0 bases for V and 5 bases for J; bases not matched to a gene: 7. CDR3 residues: CAISESVGLAGETQYF. CDR3 DNA sequence: TGTGCCATCAGTGAGTCAGTTGGGCTAGCGGGGGAGACCCAGTACTTC.

V is TRBV30 and J is TRBJ2-7; TRBD1 matches 9 bases. J lost 4 bases, V lost 5 bases, and 0 bases had no gene match. There are 11 residues in the CDR3. Per germline, CDR1 GTSNPN and CDR2 SVGIG (reference sequence). CDR3 residues: CAWGTGYEQYF. CDR3 bases: TGTGCCTGGGGGACAGGGTACGAGCAGTACTTC. Combining the CDR3 with reference TRBV30 and TRBJ2-7 gives the whole variable domain SQTIHQWPATLVQPVGSPLSLECTVEGTSNPNLYWYRQAAGRGLQLLFYSVGIGQISSEVPQNLSASRPQDRQFILSSKKLLLSDSGFYLCAWGTGYEQYFGPGTRLTVT.

The chain recombines TRBV5-4 with TRBJ1-1; TRBD1 matches 7 bases. Trimming cost V 4 bases and J 1 base; bases outside gene matches: 7. The CDR3 has 15 amino acids. CDR1 SGHNT and CDR2 YYREEE come from the germline V gene (reference sequence). The CDR3 region is CASSARQGTNTEAFF. CDR3 nucleotide sequence: TGTGCCAGCAGCGCCCGACAGGGTACGAACACTGAAGCTTTCTTT.

The rearrangement uses TRBV15 and TRBJ2-7; TRBD2 might be the D (6 bases). This CDR3 has 15 residues. CDR1 is LNHNV and CDR2 is YYDKDF in the germline V gene (reference sequence). V was pared by 3 bases and J by 3 bases, with 15 bases between. CDR3 sequence: CATSRVGIGGYEQYF. CDR3 nucleotide sequence: TGTGCCACCAGCAGGGTAGGGATCGGGGGCTACGAGCAGTACTTC.

The chain joins TRBV7-9 to TRBJ2-1, with D perhaps TRBD2 (6 bases). Germline V gives CDR1 SEHNR, CDR2 FQNEAQ (reference sequence). The CDR3 contains 15 residues. The germline V and J ends were trimmed by 1 base and 6 bases, with 13 bases remaining between them. CDR3 nucleotides: TGTGCCAGCAGCTTAGTACTAGCCCCGGCCAATGAGCAGTTCTTC. This codes for CASSLVLAPANEQFF.

The chain carries TRBV7-2 and TRBJ1-1; possibly TRBD1 for D (5 bases). Germline-derived CDR1 and CDR2 are SGHTA and FQGNSA. Trimming left V 2 bases short and J 4 bases short, with 8 bases between. The CDR3 loop spans 13 amino acids. This CDR3 is CASSLQGFTEAFF. CDR3 nucleotide sequence: TGTGCCAGCAGCTTACAGGGATTCACTGAAGCTTTCTTT. The full variable domain, rest sourced from reference TRBV7-2 and TRBJ1-1, is GAGVSQSPSNKVTEKGKDVELRCDPISGHTALYWYRQSLGQGLEFLIYFQGNSAPDKSGLPSDRFSAERTGGSVSTLTIQRTQQEDSAVYLCASSLQGFTEAFFGQGTRLTVV.

This chain links TRBV5-8 with TRBJ2-3; 12 bases fit TRBD1. The junction had 5 bases not matched to a gene; V was cut back by 2 bases and J by 4 bases. CDR3 length: 16 residues. CDR1 SGHTS and CDR2 YDEGEE come from the germline V gene. The CDR3 bases are TGTGCCAGCAGCTTTTCAGGGACAGGGGGCCCAGATACGCAGTATTTT. Translation gives CASSFSGTGGPDTQYF.

V gene TRBV3-1 (or the pseudogene TRBV3-2) combines with J gene TRBJ1-2, with D uncertain. V was clipped by 1 base and J by 5 bases, with 8 bases between them. The CDR3 has 13 amino acids. The germline V gene encodes CDR1 LGHDT and CDR2 YNNKEL (reference sequence). The CDR3 reads CASSQVVFYGYTF. The CDR3 bases are TGTGCCAGCAGCCAAGTTGTATTTTATGGCTACACCTTC.

The chain joins TRBV19 to TRBJ2-1; a possible D gene is TRBD2 (5 bases). The CDR3 sequence is 14 residues long. Germline CDR1 reads LNHDA; CDR2 reads SQIVND (reference sequence). Trimming left V 4 bases short and J 8 bases short, with 15 bases between. The CDR3 sequence is CASSRTDIRDEQFF. The CDR3 bases are TGTGCCAGTAGTAGGACTGACATAAGGGATGAGCAGTTCTTC.

This chain connects TRBV6-5 to TRBJ2-5, with TRBD1 matching 7 bases. This CDR3 is 14 amino acids long. V was clipped by 2 bases and J by 6 bases; unmatched bases: 6. Germline V lookup: CDR1 MNHEY, CDR2 SVGAGI. This CDR3 is CASSYDRDVQTQYF. Written as DNA, the CDR3 is TGTGCCAGCAGTTACGACAGGGATGTGCAGACCCAGTACTTC.

V gene TRBV28 combines with J gene TRBJ2-1; D is perhaps TRBD1 (5 bases). The V end lost 4 bases, the J end lost 7 bases, and 11 bases lay between the germline ends. Germline assignment: CDR1 MDHEN and CDR2 SYDVKM. The CDR3 length is 13 residues. CDR3 nucleotides: TGTGCCAGCAGTTCAATTCAGGGAAATGAGCAGTTCTTC. Protein product: CASSSIQGNEQFF.

To note about this clone: Within the sample, other DNA sequences also encode this same CDR3. This sequence joins TRBV24-1 and TRBJ2-2; D uncertain. Trimming stripped 6 bases from V and 0 bases from J, with 7 bases between. This CDR3 is 14 amino acids long. CDR1 and CDR2 from the germline V gene are KGHDR and SFDVKD. The CDR3 region is CATSPGTNTGELFF. The CDR3 bases are TGTGCCACCAGTCCAGGAACGAACACCGGGGAGCTGTTTTTT.

The chain couples TRBV27 to TRBJ2-7, with 10 bases identical to TRBD1. The germline V gene encodes CDR1 MNHEY and CDR2 SMNVEV (reference sequence). Trimming at V came to 2 bases and at J to 3 bases, leaving 1 base not matched to a gene. CDR3 length equals 14 residues. The CDR3 DNA is TGTGCCAGCAGTTTAGGACAGGGGGGCTACGAGCAGTACTTC. It is translated as CASSLGQGGYEQYF.

This clone turned up a few times. This sequence joins TRBV4-3 and TRBJ1-2; D is unresolved. CDR3 length: 16 residues. CDR1 is LGHNA, CDR2 YSLEER, per germline. V was trimmed by 0 bases and J by 2 bases, leaving 13 bases between them. CDR3: CASSQDQYAENYGYTF. The CDR3 DNA reads as TGCGCCAGCAGCCAAGATCAATATGCGGAGAACTATGGCTACACCTTC.

This chain joins TRBV5-4 and TRBJ2-7, with no clear D. Germline assignment: CDR1 SGHNT and CDR2 YYREEE (reference sequence). V shed 1 base and J shed 3 bases, with 5 bases lying between them. CDR3 length: 12 residues. Written as DNA, the CDR3 is TGTGCCAGCAGCTTGCAAAACTACGAGCAGTACTTC. Translating it yields CASSLQNYEQYF.

This sequence joins TRBV6-2 or TRBV6-3 and TRBJ1-5; 7 positions agree with TRBD1. Per the germline V gene, CDR1 is MNHEY and CDR2 is SVGEGT. Trimming removed 2 bases from V and 3 bases from J; junction bases left unmatched: 1. The CDR3 contains 14 residues. CDR3 residues: CASSYGTANQPQHF. The CDR3 DNA is TGTGCCAGCAGTTACGGGACAGCCAATCAGCCCCAGCATTTT.

The gene calls are TRBV4-1 and TRBJ1-1, with 8 bases lining up with TRBD1. The CDR3 has 15 amino acids. The V segment lost 2 bases and the J segment 1 base; nucleotides outside the gene matches: 3. The germline CDR1 and CDR2 sequences are MGHRA and YSYEKL. Written as DNA, the CDR3 is TGCGCCAGCAGCCAACAGGGGGCGCAGAACACTGAAGCTTTCTTT. This sequence encodes CASSQQGAQNTEAFF.

CDR3 nucleotide sequence: TGTGCCAGCAGCTTGGCCGTTGAGCTCGAGCAGTACTTC. Translation: CASSLAVELEQYF. The rearrangement links TRBV5-4 to TRBJ2-7; D ambiguous. V lost 0 bases, J lost 6 bases, and 10 bases lay in between. Germline V CDR1 and CDR2: SGHNT, YYREEE (reference sequence). The CDR3 is made up of 13 amino acids.

This rearrangement joins TRBV14 to TRBJ1-6; D is possibly TRBD1 (6 bases). Germline V gene data show CDR1 as SGHDN and CDR2 as FVKESK. This CDR3 is built from 15 residues. Trimming removed 3 bases at V and 9 bases at J, with 15 bases between. In nucleotides, the CDR3 is TGTGCCAGCAGCCACGCCGGGACAAGCGGTTCACCCCTCCACTTT. It translates to CASSHAGTSGSPLHF.